The clone carrying this T cell receptor (beta chain) was counted at least ten times. Its antigen is not identified. TCRdb passed the reads through MiXCR, listing each CDR3 protein once. Among 100,000 to 150,000 distinct CDR3 sequences, roughly a quarter were seen once, and the ten largest hold roughly 35%. The germline gives CDR1 SGHTA, CDR2 FQGNSA. V lost 2 bases and J 0 bases, leaving 7 bases between the germline ends. This CDR3 contains 14 residues. The data are from a study of T cell repertoires in cytomegalovirus infection. Sequences were obtained from PBMCs, sequenced either directly or after in vitro stimulation (not recorded which). The TCR was taken from a human donor in good health (CMV status not recorded). Some clones in this sample may be carry-over from other donors' samples. The chain joins TRBV7-2 to TRBJ1-1, with no clear D. CDR3 sequence reads: CASSLSVMNTEAFF. CDR3 DNA: TGTGCCAGCAGCTTATCCGTTATGAACACTGAAGCTTTCTTT.